A single sample is the source of the 5 T cell receptor beta chains below, sequenced in a study of blood T cells in healthy people across ages. Through a sample-barcoded 5' primer and a J-beta primer mix, a second PCR was run for roughly 6 to 11 cycles. MiXCR, run by TCRdb on the 5' RACE reads, gives a single entry per CDR3 protein. This sample has around 870,000 distinct CDR3 sequences, with more than 25% found just once. Sequencing was done on a sample of blood. The receptors derive from an elderly woman in good health.

The chain employs TRBV14 and TRBJ2-1; D gene ambiguous. The V gene lost 2 bases and the J gene lost 3 bases, with 14 bases spanning the gap. Germline lookup yields CDR1 SGHDN and CDR2 FVKESK. The CDR3 runs 16 residues. The chain's CDR3 is CASSQIGTRYYNEQFF. DNA of the CDR3: TGTGCCAGCAGCCAAATCGGAACGAGGTACTACAATGAGCAGTTCTTC.

The sample holds many counts of this clonotype. The V and J genes are TRBV6-2 or TRBV6-3 and TRBJ2-3; TRBD2 is a possible D gene (6 bases). The CDR3 totals 15 residues. V lost 7 bases to trimming and J lost 2 bases, with 16 bases between them. Germline V gives CDR1 MNHEY, CDR2 SVGEGT. The DNA for the CDR3 is TGTGCCAGCAACCCATACGGGCGGGACACAGATACGCAGTATTTT. It translates to CASNPYGRDTDTQYF.

In this sample, this clonotype turned up many times. The chain carries TRBV11-2 and TRBJ1-1; TRBD1 might be the D (5 bases). CDR3 length: 11 amino acids. Trimming removed 6 bases from V and 10 bases from J, with 12 bases in between. Germline V CDR1 and CDR2: SGHAT, FQNNGV. Written as DNA, the CDR3 is TGTGCCAGCAGTCCCCCCCAGGGAGCTTTCTTT. Translating gives CASSPPQGAFF.

This clonotype has at least ten counts. A much larger clone differs from this one at a single base, so this may be a read error. V and J are TRBV7-2 and TRBJ2-7, with D tentatively TRBD1 or TRBD2 (5 bases each). CDR3 size: 14 residues. CDR1 and CDR2 from the germline V gene are SGHTA and FQGNSA. Trimming cost V 1 base and J 9 bases, with 16 bases left between them. Here the CDR3 reads CASSLGGDRLVQYF. The CDR3 DNA follows: TGTGCCAGCAGCTTAGGTGGGGACCGACTCGTGCAGTACTTC. Using reference TRBV7-2 and TRBJ2-7 for the parts outside the CDR3, the full variable domain is GAGVSQSPSNKVTEKGKDVELRCDPISGHTALYWYRQSLGQGLEFLIYFQGNSAPDKSGLPSDRFSAERTGGSVSTLTIQRTQQEDSAVYLCASSLGGDRLVQYFGPGTRLTVT.

This clonotype has ten or more counts. The chain combines TRBV5-1 with TRBJ1-5; no firm D call. The V end lost 4 bases, the J end lost 2 bases, and 16 bases lay between the germline ends. The CDR3 runs 16 residues. CDR1 and CDR2 (germline): SGHRS, YFSETQ. CDR3 loop: CASSPDGLHGNQPQHF. In DNA form, the CDR3 reads TGCGCCAGCAGCCCGGACGGATTGCATGGCAATCAGCCCCAGCATTTT.